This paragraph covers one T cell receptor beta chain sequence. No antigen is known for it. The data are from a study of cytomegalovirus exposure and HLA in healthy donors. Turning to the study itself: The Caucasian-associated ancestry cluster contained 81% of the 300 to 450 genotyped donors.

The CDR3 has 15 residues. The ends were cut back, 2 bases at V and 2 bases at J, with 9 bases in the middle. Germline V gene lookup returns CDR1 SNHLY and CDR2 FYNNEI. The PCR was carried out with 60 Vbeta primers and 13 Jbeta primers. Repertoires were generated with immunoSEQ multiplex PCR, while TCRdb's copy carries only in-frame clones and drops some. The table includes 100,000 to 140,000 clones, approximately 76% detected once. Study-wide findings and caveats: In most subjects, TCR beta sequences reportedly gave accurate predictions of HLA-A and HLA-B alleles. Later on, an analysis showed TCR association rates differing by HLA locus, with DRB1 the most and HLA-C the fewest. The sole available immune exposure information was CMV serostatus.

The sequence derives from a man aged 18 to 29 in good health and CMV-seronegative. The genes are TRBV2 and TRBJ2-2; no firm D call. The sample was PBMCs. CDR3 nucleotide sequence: TGTGCCAGCAGTGAAAATAGACACAACACCGGGGAGCTGTTTTTT. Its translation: CASSENRHNTGELFF. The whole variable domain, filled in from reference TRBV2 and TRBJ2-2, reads EPEVTQTPSHQVTQMGQEVILRCVPISNHLYFYWYRQILGQKVEFLVSFYNNEISEKSEIFDDQFSVERPDGSNFTLKIRSTKLEDSAMYFCASSENRHNTGELFFGEGSRLTVL.